Listed below are T cell receptor beta chains from one sample, sequenced in a study of cytomegalovirus exposure and HLA in healthy donors. Sequenced by immunoSEQ multiplex PCR; TCRdb stores in-frame clones only, minus some. This sample has around 63,000 clones, with approximately 79% found just once. The specimen was PBMCs. The receptors originated from a woman in her thirties in good health and CMV-seronegative. Each CDR3 is given with its conserved first and last residue. Each record gives: V gene, clone size, D gene, J gene, CDR3 DNA, CDR3 protein. D genes are given only for firm matches. Not all rows give a size; the values are once, few, many and, for expanded clones, a class.

TRBV5-8,few,.,TRBJ2-3,TGTGCCAGCAGATTCCGAGGAGACAGCAATACGCAGTATTTT,CASRFRGDSNTQYF
TRBV30,once,.,TRBJ1-5,TGTGCCTGGAGTTCTACAGGGATGCAGCCCCAGCATTTT,CAWSSTGMQPQHF
TRBV4-1,.,.,TRBJ1-1,TGCGCCAGCAGCCGTCCGGGGGATCCTGAAGCTTTCTTT,CASSRPGDPEAFF
TRBV2,.,TRBD1,TRBJ1-2,TGTGCCAGCAGTGGGGACAGGGGATCAAGAGGGGGCTACACCTTC,CASSGDRGSRGGYTF
TRBV7-9,.,TRBD1,TRBJ1-2,TGTGCCAGCAGTTCAGGACAGGTCTATGGCTACACCTTC,CASSSGQVYGYTF
TRBV6-5,.,.,TRBJ1-1,TGTGCCAGCAGTTATCAGGGGTCGAACACTGAAGCTTTCTTT,CASSYQGSNTEAFF
TRBV9,.,TRBD1,TRBJ1-4,TGTGCCAGCAGCGGTGGGGGGACAGGGGCCGAAAAACTGTTTTTT,CASSGGGTGAEKLFF
TRBV20-1,.,.,TRBJ1-1,TGCAGTGCTAGTTCAGATCCCGAAGCTTTCTTT,CSASSDPEAFF
TRBV19,.,.,TRBJ1-2,TGTGCCAGTCAAGGGGTAAACTATGGCTACACCTTC,CASQGVNYGYTF
TRBV10-3,.,.,TRBJ2-1,TGTGCCACCTGGGAGGCCTCCTACAATGAGCAGTTCTTC,CATWEASYNEQFF
TRBV5-5,.,.,TRBJ1-1,TGTGCCAGCAGCCCCCTCTGGAGCGCTGAAGCTTTCTTT,CASSPLWSAEAFF
TRBV19,.,TRBD2,TRBJ2-1,TGTGCCAGTAGTATTCTAGCGGGTAACTACAATGAGCAGTTCTTC,CASSILAGNYNEQFF
TRBV9,.,TRBD1,TRBJ2-2,TGTGCCAGCAGCACCAACCCTTTGGTCGGGACAGGCCCCGGGGAGCTGTTTTTT,CASSTNPLVGTGPGELFF
TRBV19,.,.,TRBJ1-5,TGTGCCAGTACCAGACAGGCGGTAGATCAGCCCCAGCATTTT,CASTRQAVDQPQHF
TRBV4-1,.,TRBD2,TRBJ2-3,TGCGCCAGCAGCCAAGCCCCTGGAGCGGGAGGGATCACAGATACGCAGTATTTT,CASSQAPGAGGITDTQYF
TRBV5-4,.,TRBD1,TRBJ1-1,TGTGCCAGCTCCCTGGGACAGGGACCCGAAGCTTTCTTT,CASSLGQGPEAFF
TRBV5-6,.,.,TRBJ2-1,TGTGCCAGCAGCTTGGAAGGTTCAGGGGGGACATACAATGAGCAGTTCTTC,CASSLEGSGGTYNEQFF
TRBV5-1,few,TRBD1,TRBJ1-1,TGCGCCAGCAGCTCCCGTATGACAGGGGAGAACACTGAAGCTTTCTTT,CASSSRMTGENTEAFF
TRBV11-2,.,.,TRBJ1-3,TGTGCCAGCAGCGAACGAGGGGGAGATCCGATGGGAAACACCATATATTTT,CASSERGGDPMGNTIYF
TRBV4-1,.,.,TRBJ1-4,TGCGCCAGCAGCCAAGTCAGGGTTGCTGAAAAACTGTTTTTT,CASSQVRVAEKLFF
TRBV30,.,TRBD2,TRBJ2-1,TGTGCCTGGAGTCAAAGCGGGAGCTCCTACAATGAGCAGTTCTTC,CAWSQSGSSYNEQFF
TRBV19,.,TRBD1,TRBJ2-5,TGTGCCAGTACCGGGACAGGGGGAGAGACCCAGTACTTC,CASTGTGGETQYF
TRBV2,.,.,TRBJ2-7,TGTGCCAGCAGTGAGGGGAGCCACTACGAGCAGTACTTC,CASSEGSHYEQYF
TRBV2,.,.,TRBJ1-4,TGTGCCAGCAGTGAAGAGAGGATTGGGGAAAAACTGTTTTTT,CASSEERIGEKLFF
TRBV28,.,.,TRBJ2-5,TGTGCCAGCAGTTCGGGTGGGGAGACCCAGTACTTC,CASSSGGETQYF
TRBV5-1,.,.,TRBJ1-1,TGCGCCAGCAGCTTGGGGGGGCCGTGGACTGAAGCTTTCTTT,CASSLGGPWTEAFF
TRBV30,.,.,TRBJ1-5,TGTGCCTGGAGTAGGCGGGAGAATCAGCCCCAGCATTTT,CAWSRRENQPQHF
TRBV2,.,.,TRBJ2-5,TGTGCCAGCCTCTTAGGGGTAGAGACCCAGTACTTC,CASLLGVETQYF
TRBV7-2,.,.,TRBJ2-2,TGTGCCAGCAGCCCCCCAAGGGGTTCTAGCGGGGAGCTGTTTTTT,CASSPPRGSSGELFF
TRBV7-6,.,TRBD2,TRBJ2-5,TGTGCCAGCAGCGTAACGGGGGGGCGGGAGACCCAGTACTTC,CASSVTGGRETQYF
TRBV10-3,few,TRBD1,TRBJ1-2,TGTGCCATCACTCCCGGGACAGACAACTATGGCTACACCTTC,CAITPGTDNYGYTF
TRBV9,.,TRBD2,TRBJ2-5,TGTGCCAGCAGCGTAACTCACACTGCGGGGGGCAGAGAGACCCAGTACTTC,CASSVTHTAGGRETQYF
TRBV10-3,.,TRBD2,TRBJ2-7,TGTGCCATCAGTGAGTCGACGGGGGGGAACGAGCAGTACTTC,CAISESTGGNEQYF
TRBV4-3,.,.,TRBJ1-3,TGCGCCAGCAGCCCTGGACAGTCCTCTGGAAACACCATATATTTT,CASSPGQSSGNTIYF
TRBV9,.,.,TRBJ2-5,TGTGCCAGCAGCGCGGGTGAGACCCAGTACTTC,CASSAGETQYF
TRBV4-3,.,.,TRBJ2-3,TGCGCCAGCAGCCAAGATTTCAGAGGATCAGATACGCAGTATTTT,CASSQDFRGSDTQYF
TRBV12-5,.,.,TRBJ1-2,TGTGCTAGTGGTTTGGTAGTCGACAGGAGAACCTACTATGGCTACACCTTC,CASGLVVDRRTYYGYTF
TRBV30,.,.,TRBJ1-1,TGTGCCATCCTGAGTCTTTCCTTTAACACTGAAGCTTTCTTT,CAILSLSFNTEAFF
TRBV4-3,.,.,TRBJ2-1,TGCGCCAGCAGCCCGACTCTAGTTTACAATGAGCAGTTCTTC,CASSPTLVYNEQFF
TRBV19,.,.,TRBJ1-3,TGTGCCAGTAGTATCGGCTCTGGAAACACCATATATTTT,CASSIGSGNTIYF
TRBV2,.,.,TRBJ2-2,TGTGCCAGCAGTACTCCGACGACACGCACCGGGGAGCTGTTTTTT,CASSTPTTRTGELFF
TRBV29-1,.,.,TRBJ2-3,TGCAGCGTCCGTGCGGGGGCAGGAGATACGCAGTATTTT,CSVRAGAGDTQYF
TRBV7-2,few,TRBD2,TRBJ2-5,TGTGCCAGCAGCCCCTGGACTAGCGGGACCGAAGAGACCCAGTACTTC,CASSPWTSGTEETQYF
TRBV7-2,.,TRBD2,TRBJ2-3,TGTGCCAGCAGCCCACCAGGGACTAGCGGTTTCAGCACAGATACGCAGTATTTT,CASSPPGTSGFSTDTQYF
TRBV21-1,.,.,TRBJ1-4,TGTGCCAGATCCGGATTTCAGGGAAGGCGGAATGAAAAACTGTTTTTT,CARSGFQGRRNEKLFF